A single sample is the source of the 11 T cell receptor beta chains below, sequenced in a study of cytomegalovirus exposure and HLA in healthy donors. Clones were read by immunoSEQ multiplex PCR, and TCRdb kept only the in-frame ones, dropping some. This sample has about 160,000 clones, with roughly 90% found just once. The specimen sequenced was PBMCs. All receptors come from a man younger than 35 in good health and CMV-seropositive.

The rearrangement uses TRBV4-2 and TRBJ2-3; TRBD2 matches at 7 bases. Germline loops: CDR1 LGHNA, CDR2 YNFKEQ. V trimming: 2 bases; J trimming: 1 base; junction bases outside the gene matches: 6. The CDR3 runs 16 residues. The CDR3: CASSQRETSRTDTQYF. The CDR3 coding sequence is TGTGCCAGCAGCCAAAGGGAGACTAGCCGCACAGATACGCAGTATTTT.

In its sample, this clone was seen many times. CDR3 residues: CASLGQNSYEQYF. The CDR3 DNA follows: TGTGCCAGCCTCGGACAGAACTCCTACGAGCAGTACTTC. The V and J genes are TRBV27 and TRBJ2-7; weak D call: TRBD1 (6 bases). In germline, CDR1 is MNHEY, CDR2 SMNVEV (reference sequence). This CDR3 is 13 amino acids long. Trimming shortened V by 8 bases and J by 0 bases, and 11 bases separated the two germline ends.

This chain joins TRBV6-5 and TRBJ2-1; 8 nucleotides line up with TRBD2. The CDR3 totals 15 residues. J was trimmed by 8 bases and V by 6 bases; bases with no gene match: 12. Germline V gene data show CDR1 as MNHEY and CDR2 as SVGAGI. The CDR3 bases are TGTGCCAGCAGGCGGACCGGGACTAGTCTCGATGAGCAGTTCTTC. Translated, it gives CASRRTGTSLDEQFF.

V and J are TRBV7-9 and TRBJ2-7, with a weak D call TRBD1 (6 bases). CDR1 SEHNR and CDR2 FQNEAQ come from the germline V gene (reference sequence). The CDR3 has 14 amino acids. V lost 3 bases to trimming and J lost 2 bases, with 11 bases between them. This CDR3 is CASSLGARTYEQYF. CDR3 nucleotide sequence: TGTGCCAGCAGCTTGGGGGCGAGAACCTACGAGCAGTACTTC. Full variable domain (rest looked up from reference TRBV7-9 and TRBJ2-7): DTGVSQNPRHKITKRGQNVTFRCDPISEHNRLYWYRQTLGQGPEFLTYFQNEAQLEKSRLLSDRFSAERPKGSFSTLEIQRTEQGDSAMYLCASSLGARTYEQYFGPGTRLTVT.

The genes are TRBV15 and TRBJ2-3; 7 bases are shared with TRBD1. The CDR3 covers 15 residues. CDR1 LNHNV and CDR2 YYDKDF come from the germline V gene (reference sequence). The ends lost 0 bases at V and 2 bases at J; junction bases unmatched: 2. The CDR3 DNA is TGTGCCACCAGCAGAGAGGGGACAGCCACAGATACGCAGTATTTT. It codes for CATSREGTATDTQYF. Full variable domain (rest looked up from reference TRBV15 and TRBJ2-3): DAMVIQNPRYQVTQFGKPVTLSCSQTLNHNVMYWYQQKSSQAPKLLFHYYDKDFNNEADTPDNFQSRRPNTSFCFLDIRSPGLGDTAMYLCATSREGTATDTQYFGPGTRLTVL.

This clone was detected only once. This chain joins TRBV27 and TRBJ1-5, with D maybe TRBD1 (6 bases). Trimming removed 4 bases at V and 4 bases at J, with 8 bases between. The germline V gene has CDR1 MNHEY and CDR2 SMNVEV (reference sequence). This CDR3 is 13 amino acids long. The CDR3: CASSYRANQPQHF. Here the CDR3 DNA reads TGTGCCAGCAGTTACAGGGCTAATCAGCCCCAGCATTTT.

The CDR3 region has the DNA TGTGCCACCAGCAGAGTTAGCGCCCTTTATACGCAGTATTTT. Its translation: CATSRVSALYTQYF. The chain uses TRBV15 and TRBJ2-3, with a tentative D call TRBD2 (5 bases). Deletions cut 1 base from V and 7 bases from J, with 12 bases between. This CDR3 has 14 amino acids. The V gene's germline CDR1 is LNHNV and CDR2 YYDKDF (reference sequence).

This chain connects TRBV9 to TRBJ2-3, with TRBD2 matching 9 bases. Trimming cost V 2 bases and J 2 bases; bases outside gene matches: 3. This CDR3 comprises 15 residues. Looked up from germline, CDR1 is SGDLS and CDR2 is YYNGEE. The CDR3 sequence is CASSVGTSLTDTQYF. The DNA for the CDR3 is TGTGCCAGCAGCGTCGGGACTAGCCTCACAGATACGCAGTATTTT.

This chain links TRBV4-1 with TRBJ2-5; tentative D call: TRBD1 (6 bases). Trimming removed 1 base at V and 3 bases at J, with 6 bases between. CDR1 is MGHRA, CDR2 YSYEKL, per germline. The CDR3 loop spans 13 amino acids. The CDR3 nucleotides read TGCGCCAGCAGCCAAGGACAGGAAGAGACCCAGTACTTC. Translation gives CASSQGQEETQYF.

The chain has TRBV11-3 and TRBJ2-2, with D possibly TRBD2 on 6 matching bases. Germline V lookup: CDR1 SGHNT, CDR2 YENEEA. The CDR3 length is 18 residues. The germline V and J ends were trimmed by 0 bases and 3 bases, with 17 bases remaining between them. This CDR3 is CASSLDLGRLGDTGELFF. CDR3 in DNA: TGTGCCAGCAGCTTAGATCTCGGGAGACTAGGGGACACCGGGGAGCTGTTTTTT.

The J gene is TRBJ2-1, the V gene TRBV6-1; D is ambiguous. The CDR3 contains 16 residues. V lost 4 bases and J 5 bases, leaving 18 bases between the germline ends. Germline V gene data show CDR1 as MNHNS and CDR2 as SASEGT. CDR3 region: CASSVGKASNHNEQFF. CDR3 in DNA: TGTGCCAGCAGTGTCGGAAAGGCTAGTAACCACAATGAGCAGTTCTTC.